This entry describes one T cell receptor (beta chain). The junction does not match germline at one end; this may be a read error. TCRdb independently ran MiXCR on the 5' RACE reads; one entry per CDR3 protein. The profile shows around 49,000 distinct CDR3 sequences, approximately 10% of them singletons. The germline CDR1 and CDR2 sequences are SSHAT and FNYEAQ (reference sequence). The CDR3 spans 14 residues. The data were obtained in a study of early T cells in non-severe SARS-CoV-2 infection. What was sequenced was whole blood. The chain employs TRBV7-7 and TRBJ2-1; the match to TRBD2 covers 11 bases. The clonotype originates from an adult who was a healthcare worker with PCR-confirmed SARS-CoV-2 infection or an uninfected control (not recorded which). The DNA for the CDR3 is TGTGCTAGCAGCTTAGGGACTAGCGGAGGTGAGCAGTTCTTC. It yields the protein CASSLGTSGGEQFF.